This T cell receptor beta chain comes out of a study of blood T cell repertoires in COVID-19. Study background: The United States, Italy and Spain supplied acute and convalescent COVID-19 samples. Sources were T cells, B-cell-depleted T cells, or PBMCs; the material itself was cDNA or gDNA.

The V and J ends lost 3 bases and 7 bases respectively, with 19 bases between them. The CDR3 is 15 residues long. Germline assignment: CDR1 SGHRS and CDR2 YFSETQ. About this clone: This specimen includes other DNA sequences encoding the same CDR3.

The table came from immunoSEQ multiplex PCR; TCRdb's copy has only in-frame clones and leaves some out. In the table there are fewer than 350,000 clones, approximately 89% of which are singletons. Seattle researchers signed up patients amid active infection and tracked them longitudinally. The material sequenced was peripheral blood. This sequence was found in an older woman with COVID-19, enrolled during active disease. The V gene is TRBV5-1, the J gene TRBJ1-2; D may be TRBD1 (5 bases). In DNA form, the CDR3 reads TGCGCCAGCAGCTCTACTCTAGCTACCGGGGGTGGCTACACCTTC. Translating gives CASSSTLATGGGYTF.